A selection of T cell receptor beta chains follows, all from one sample in a study of OX40 agonist ivuxolimab in advanced cancers. Libraries were prepared by immunoSEQ multiplex PCR; TCRdb keeps only in-frame clonotypes and omits some of them. The top ten clones hold roughly 1.2% of a sample with under 70,000 clones, 70% to 90% of them seen once. The sample was CD4+ or CD8+ T cells sorted from blood, taken in a trial of the OX40 agonist ivuxolimab. Receptors were obtained from an adult with an advanced solid tumor such as melanoma, head and neck, liver or kidney cancer. The CDR3 runs from the conserved cysteine through the conserved F or W. The D gene is left open where the match is weak. Some rows have no size entry. The others give once, few or many, or a class for an expanded clone.

-	TRBD2	TRBJ2-3	TRBV5-1	TGCGCCAGCAGTCTCCTAGCGGAGGGAAGAGATACGCAGTATTTT	CASSLLAEGRDTQYF
-	TRBD1	TRBJ2-3	TRBV7-8	TGTGCCAGCAGCGTACAGGGGACCACAGATACGCAGTATTTT	CASSVQGTTDTQYF
once	-	TRBJ2-5	TRBV2	TGTGCCAGCAATGTGGCAGCCTGGCAAGAGACCCAGTACTTC	CASNVAAWQETQYF
-	TRBD2	TRBJ2-7	TRBV27	TGTGCCAGCAGTTCGCGGGGGAGGTCAAGTGGGGTCTACGAGCAGTACTTC	CASSSRGRSSGVYEQYF
-	-	TRBJ2-3	TRBV11-2	TGTGCCAGCAGCTTTATGCTTTACGGTAGCACAGATACGCAGTATTTT	CASSFMLYGSTDTQYF
-	-	TRBJ1-5	TRBV11-3	TGTGCCAGCAGCTTACATACCGGGGGCAATCAGCCCCAGCATTTT	CASSLHTGGNQPQHF
-	-	TRBJ1-5	TRBV19	TGTGCCAGTAGTTTCGTGGCAGGGGATGAAAGCAATCAGCCCCAGCATTTT	CASSFVAGDESNQPQHF
-	-	TRBJ2-7	TRBV20-1	TGCAGTGCTAGGGAAACCTACGAGCAGTACTTC	CSARETYEQYF
-	TRBD2	TRBJ2-7	TRBV7-3	TGTGCCAGCAGCTTATCCTCGGCGGGAGGTTCCTACGAGCAGTACTTC	CASSLSSAGGSYEQYF
-	-	TRBJ2-4	TRBV4-1	TGCGCCAGCAGCCAAGATCCCCATTTTAAAAACATTCAGTACTTC	CASSQDPHFKNIQYF
-	TRBD1	TRBJ1-2	TRBV14	TGTGCCAGCAGCCAAGGGACAGGACGATATGGCTACACCTTC	CASSQGTGRYGYTF
-	TRBD1	TRBJ2-7	TRBV4-1	TGCGCCAGCAGCCAGGGACAGGGGGTGGATTACGAGCAGTACTTC	CASSQGQGVDYEQYF
-	TRBD1	TRBJ2-3	TRBV18	TGTGCCAGCTCACCCTGGGACAGTAGCACAGATACGCAGTATTTT	CASSPWDSSTDTQYF
-	TRBD1	TRBJ2-3	TRBV2	TGTGCCAGCAGTGAAGAGGGACAGGGTGTAGATACGCAGTATTTT	CASSEEGQGVDTQYF
-	-	TRBJ1-2	TRBV5-1	TGCGCCAGCAGCTTGAACACCGCTAACTATGGCTACACCTTC	CASSLNTANYGYTF
-	-	TRBJ2-1	TRBV10-2	TGCGCCAGCAGTGACCTCGACTCCTACAATGAGCAGTTCTTC	CASSDLDSYNEQFF
-	TRBD1	TRBJ1-2	TRBV5-1	TGCGCCAGCAGTCCACGGGACAGGACTCACGGCTACACCTTC	CASSPRDRTHGYTF
-	-	TRBJ1-2	TRBV15	TGTGCCACCAGCAGAGCCGTCACTTCCTTGAATGGCTACACCTTC	CATSRAVTSLNGYTF
-	TRBD2	TRBJ2-1	TRBV2	TGTGCCAGCAGTAGGGGACTAGCGGGAAAAGACAATGAGCAGTTCTTC	CASSRGLAGKDNEQFF
-	-	TRBJ1-1	TRBV7-9	TGTGCCAGCAGCATCCCGGGACGGTCCGAGACTGAAGCTTTCTTT	CASSIPGRSETEAFF
-	-	TRBJ2-3	TRBV28	TGTGCCAGCAGTTTATTGGGCCAGGTGAGAGATACGCAGTATTTT	CASSLLGQVRDTQYF
-	-	TRBJ1-1	TRBV6-1	TGTGCCAGCAGTGCAGTCCAGGGTCTGAGCACTGAAGCTTTCTTT	CASSAVQGLSTEAFF
-	-	TRBJ2-3	TRBV21-1	TGTGCCAGCAGCAAAGAACCCGAGGACAGGAGGTCCGGAACAGATACGCAGTATTTT	CASSKEPEDRRSGTDTQYF
-	-	TRBJ2-3	TRBV10-3	TGTGCCATCAGCCTCGACCCCACAGATACGCAGTATTTT	CAISLDPTDTQYF
-	-	TRBJ1-2	TRBV28	TGTGCCAGCACCCCCGGTTCTACTAACTATGGCTACACCTTC	CASTPGSTNYGYTF
-	-	TRBJ2-3	TRBV6-1	TGTGCCAGCAGTGAAATAGGTACGGGCACAGATACGCAGTATTTT	CASSEIGTGTDTQYF
-	-	TRBJ2-2	TRBV25-1	TGTGCCAGCAGTGACCCCGCGGGGGGGGAGCTGTTTTTT	CASSDPAGGELFF
-	TRBD2	TRBJ2-1	TRBV10-3	TGTGCCATCAAAAAAGCGGGAGGGTTGAATGAGCAGTTCTTC	CAIKKAGGLNEQFF
-	-	TRBJ2-2	TRBV5-1	TGCGCCAGCAGCCCGCTCAGGGAGTCCGGGGAGCTGTTTTTT	CASSPLRESGELFF
-	TRBD1	TRBJ1-4	TRBV6-1	TGTGCCAGCAGCAGGCGGACAGGGGGAGATGAAAAACTGTTTTTT	CASSRRTGGDEKLFF
-	TRBD2	TRBJ2-5	TRBV6-1	TGTGCCAGCAGTAGCGGGATGAGAGAGACCCAGTACTTC	CASSSGMRETQYF
-	-	TRBJ1-5	TRBV5-1	TGCGCCAGCAGCTTGGAGGGGCTTCAGCCCCAGCATTTT	CASSLEGLQPQHF
-	-	TRBJ1-2	TRBV14	TGTGCCAGCAGCCAAGGCAGAGGGTATGGCTACACCTTC	CASSQGRGYGYTF
-	TRBD1	TRBJ1-6	TRBV30	TGTGCCTGGAGTTCTGGGCAGGGGGAGAATTCACCCCTCCACTTT	CAWSSGQGENSPLHF
-	TRBD1	TRBJ1-2	TRBV5-4	TGTGCCAGCAGCCCACAGGGACAGTCGGCCTATGGCTACACCTTC	CASSPQGQSAYGYTF
once	-	TRBJ2-3	TRBV28	TGTGCCAGCAGTTTTTCGCCGGTTTCTAGCACAGATACGCAGTATTTT	CASSFSPVSSTDTQYF
-	TRBD2	TRBJ2-1	TRBV9	TGTGCCAGCAGCCCCGGGACTAGCGGATACAATGAGCAGTTCTTC	CASSPGTSGYNEQFF
-	TRBD2	TRBJ2-2	TRBV5-1	TGCGCCAGCAGGGTGTACACCAGCGGGACCACCGGGGAGCTGTTTTTT	CASRVYTSGTTGELFF
-	-	TRBJ2-3	TRBV10-1	TGCGCCAGCAGTGAGCAACAGGAGAAAGATACGCAGTATTTT	CASSEQQEKDTQYF
-	-	TRBJ1-2	TRBV9	TGTGCCAGCAGCCGACGACAATGGATGGGCTACACCTTC	CASSRRQWMGYTF
-	-	TRBJ1-2	TRBV28	TGTGCCAGCAGTCCACCACAGGGCCGGGGCTATGGCTACACCTTC	CASSPPQGRGYGYTF
-	TRBD1	TRBJ1-3	TRBV6-5	TGTGCCAGCAGTTACTCGACAGGGTCTGGAAACACCATATATTTT	CASSYSTGSGNTIYF
-	TRBD2	TRBJ2-1	TRBV7-7	TGTGCTAGCAGCCCAAAAATAGCGGGAGGTTCAAATGAGCAGTTCTTC	CASSPKIAGGSNEQFF
-	-	TRBJ2-1	TRBV2	TGTGCCAGCAGATCGGGGCTAAGCTCCTACAATGAGCAGTTCTTC	CASRSGLSSYNEQFF
once	-	TRBJ1-5	TRBV12-5	TGTGCTAGTGGTTTGGTGTGGGATAATCAGCCCCAGCATTTT	CASGLVWDNQPQHF
-	TRBD1	TRBJ1-2	TRBV18	TGTGCCAGCTCCCCGACCGGACAGGGGCATGGCTACACCTTC	CASSPTGQGHGYTF
few	-	TRBJ2-1	TRBV28	TGTGCCAGCAGTACTTTGCCAAATGAGCAGTTCTTC	CASSTLPNEQFF
-	TRBD2	TRBJ2-3	TRBV10-3	TGTGCCATCAGTGGGGGTTCTGACGGGGGGTACACAGATACGCAGTATTTT	CAISGGSDGGYTDTQYF